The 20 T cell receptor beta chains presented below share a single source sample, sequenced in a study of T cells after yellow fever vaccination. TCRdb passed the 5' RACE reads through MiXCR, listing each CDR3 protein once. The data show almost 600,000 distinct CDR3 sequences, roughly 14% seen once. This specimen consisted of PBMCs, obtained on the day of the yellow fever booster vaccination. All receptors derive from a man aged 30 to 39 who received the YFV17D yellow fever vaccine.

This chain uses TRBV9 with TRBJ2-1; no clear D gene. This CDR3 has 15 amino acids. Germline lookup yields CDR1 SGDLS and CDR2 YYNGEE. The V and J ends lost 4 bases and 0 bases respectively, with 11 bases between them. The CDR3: CASSPSPISYNEQFF. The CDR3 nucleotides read TGTGCCAGCAGCCCCTCCCCTATCTCCTACAATGAGCAGTTCTTC. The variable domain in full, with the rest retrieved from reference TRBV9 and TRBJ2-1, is DSGVTQTPKHLITATGQRVTLRCSPRSGDLSVYWYQQSLDQGLQFLIQYYNGEERAKGNILERFSAQQFPDLHSELNLSSLELGDSALYFCASSPSPISYNEQFFGPGTRLTVL.

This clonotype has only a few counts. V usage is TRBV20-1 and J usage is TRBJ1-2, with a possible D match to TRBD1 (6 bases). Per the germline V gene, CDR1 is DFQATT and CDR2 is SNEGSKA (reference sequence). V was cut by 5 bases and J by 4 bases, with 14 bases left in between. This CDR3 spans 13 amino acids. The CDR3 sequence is CSARTVGGYGYTF. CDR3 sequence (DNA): TGCAGTGCTCGGACAGTCGGGGGCTATGGCTACACCTTC.

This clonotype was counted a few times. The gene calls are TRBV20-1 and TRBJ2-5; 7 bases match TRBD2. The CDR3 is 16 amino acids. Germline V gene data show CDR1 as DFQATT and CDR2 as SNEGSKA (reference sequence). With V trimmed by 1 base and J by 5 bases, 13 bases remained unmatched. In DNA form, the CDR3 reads TGCAGTGCTAGAGGAAGCGGGGTGGGGTCGTGGGAGACCCAGTACTTC. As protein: CSARGSGVGSWETQYF.

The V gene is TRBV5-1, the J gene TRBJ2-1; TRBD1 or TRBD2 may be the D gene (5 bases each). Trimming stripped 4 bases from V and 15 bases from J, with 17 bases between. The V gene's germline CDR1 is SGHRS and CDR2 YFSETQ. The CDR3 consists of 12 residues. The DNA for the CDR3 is TGCGCCAGCAGCATAGGGAGCGACAGCCGGTTCTTC. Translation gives CASSIGSDSRFF.

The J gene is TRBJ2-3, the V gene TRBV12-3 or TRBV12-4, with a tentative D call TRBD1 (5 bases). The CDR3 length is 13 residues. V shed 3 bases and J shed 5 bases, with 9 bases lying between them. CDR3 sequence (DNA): TGTGCCAGCAGTTTTATAAGGGGAGATACGCAGTATTTT. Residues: CASSFIRGDTQYF.

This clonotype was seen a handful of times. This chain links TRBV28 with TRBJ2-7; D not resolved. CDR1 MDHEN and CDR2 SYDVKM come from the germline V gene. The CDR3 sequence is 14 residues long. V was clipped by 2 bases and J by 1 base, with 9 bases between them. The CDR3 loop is CASSLLDGSYEQYF. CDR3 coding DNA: TGTGCCAGCAGTTTACTGGACGGATCCTACGAGCAGTACTTC.

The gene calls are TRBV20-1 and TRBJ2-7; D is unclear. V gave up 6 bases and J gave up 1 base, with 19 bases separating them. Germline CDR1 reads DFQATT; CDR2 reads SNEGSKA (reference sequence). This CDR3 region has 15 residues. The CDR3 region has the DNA TGCAGTGCCGGGTTCCGACGTTCCGTTTCCTACGAGCAGTACTTC. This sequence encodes CSAGFRRSVSYEQYF.

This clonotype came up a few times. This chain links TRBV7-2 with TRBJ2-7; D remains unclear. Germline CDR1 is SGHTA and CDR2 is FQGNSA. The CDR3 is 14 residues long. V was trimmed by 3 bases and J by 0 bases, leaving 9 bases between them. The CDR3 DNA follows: TGTGCCAGCAGCTTCGATCGGGCCTCCTACGAGCAGTACTTC. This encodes CASSFDRASYEQYF.

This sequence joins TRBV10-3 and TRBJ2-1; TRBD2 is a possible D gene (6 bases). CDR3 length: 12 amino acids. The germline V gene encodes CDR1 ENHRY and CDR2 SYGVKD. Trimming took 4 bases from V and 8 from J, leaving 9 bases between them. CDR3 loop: CAISAGSDEQFF. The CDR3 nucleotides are TGTGCCATCAGTGCCGGGAGTGATGAGCAGTTCTTC.

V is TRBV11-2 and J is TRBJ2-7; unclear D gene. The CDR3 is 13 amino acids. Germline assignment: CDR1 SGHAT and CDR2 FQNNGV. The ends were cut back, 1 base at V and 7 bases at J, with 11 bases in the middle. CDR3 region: CASSLVPPREQYF. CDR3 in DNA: TGTGCCAGCAGCTTAGTCCCGCCGAGGGAGCAGTACTTC.

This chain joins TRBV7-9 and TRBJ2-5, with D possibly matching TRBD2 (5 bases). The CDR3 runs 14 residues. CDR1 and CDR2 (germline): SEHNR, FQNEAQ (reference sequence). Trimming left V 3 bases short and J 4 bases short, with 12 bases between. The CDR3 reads CASSFDYILETQYF. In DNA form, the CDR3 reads TGTGCCAGCAGCTTCGACTATATCTTAGAGACCCAGTACTTC. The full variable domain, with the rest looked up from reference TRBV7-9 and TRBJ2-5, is DTGVSQNPRHKITKRGQNVTFRCDPISEHNRLYWYRQTLGQGPEFLTYFQNEAQLEKSRLLSDRFSAERPKGSFSTLEIQRTEQGDSAMYLCASSFDYILETQYFGPGTRLLVL.

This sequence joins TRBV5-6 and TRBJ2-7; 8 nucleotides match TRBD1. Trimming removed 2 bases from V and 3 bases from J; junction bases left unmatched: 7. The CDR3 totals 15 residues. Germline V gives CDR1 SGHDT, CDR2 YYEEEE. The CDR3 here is CASSLGQGGNYEQYF. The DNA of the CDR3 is TGTGCCAGCAGCTTAGGACAGGGAGGAAACTACGAGCAGTACTTC.

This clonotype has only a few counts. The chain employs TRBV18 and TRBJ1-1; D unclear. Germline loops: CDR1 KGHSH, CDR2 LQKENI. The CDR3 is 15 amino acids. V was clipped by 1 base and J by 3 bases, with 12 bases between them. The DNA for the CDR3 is TGTGCCAGCTCACCACTTCAACTCCCGGACACTGAAGCTTTCTTT. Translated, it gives CASSPLQLPDTEAFF.

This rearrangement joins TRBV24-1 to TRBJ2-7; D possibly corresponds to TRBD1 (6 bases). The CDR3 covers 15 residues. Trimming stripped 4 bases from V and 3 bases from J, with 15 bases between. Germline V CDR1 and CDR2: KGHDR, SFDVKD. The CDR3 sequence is CATSDHRTAGYEQYF. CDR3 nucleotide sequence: TGTGCCACCAGTGACCACCGGACAGCTGGCTACGAGCAGTACTTC.

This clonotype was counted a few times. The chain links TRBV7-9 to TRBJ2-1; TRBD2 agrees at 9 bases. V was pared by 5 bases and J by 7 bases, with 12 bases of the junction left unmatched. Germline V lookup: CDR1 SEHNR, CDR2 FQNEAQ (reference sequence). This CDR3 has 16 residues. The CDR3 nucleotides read TGTGCCAGCAGCGTTTCCTTAGCGGGAGCATCAAATGAGCAGTTCTTC. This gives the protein CASSVSLAGASNEQFF. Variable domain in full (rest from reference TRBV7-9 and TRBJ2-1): DTGVSQNPRHKITKRGQNVTFRCDPISEHNRLYWYRQTLGQGPEFLTYFQNEAQLEKSRLLSDRFSAERPKGSFSTLEIQRTEQGDSAMYLCASSVSLAGASNEQFFGPGTRLTVL.

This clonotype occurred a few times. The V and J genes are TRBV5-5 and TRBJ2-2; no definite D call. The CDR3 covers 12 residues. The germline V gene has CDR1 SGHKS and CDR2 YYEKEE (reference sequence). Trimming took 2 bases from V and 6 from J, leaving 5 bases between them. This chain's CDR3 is CASSFYAGELFF. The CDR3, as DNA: TGTGCCAGCAGCTTTTATGCCGGGGAGCTGTTTTTT.

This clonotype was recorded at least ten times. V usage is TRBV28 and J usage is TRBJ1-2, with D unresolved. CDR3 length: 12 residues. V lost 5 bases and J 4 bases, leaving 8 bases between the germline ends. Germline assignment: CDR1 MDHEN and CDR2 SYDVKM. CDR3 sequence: CASSALPYGYTF. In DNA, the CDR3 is TGTGCCAGCAGTGCACTACCCTATGGCTACACCTTC.

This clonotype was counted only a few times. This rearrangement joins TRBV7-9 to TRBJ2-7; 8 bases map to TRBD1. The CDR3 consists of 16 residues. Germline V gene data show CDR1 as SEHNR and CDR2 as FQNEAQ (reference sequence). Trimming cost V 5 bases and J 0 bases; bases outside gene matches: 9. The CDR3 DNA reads TGTGCCAGCAGCCGGACAGGGATTGGGAACTCCTACGAGCAGTACTTC. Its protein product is CASSRTGIGNSYEQYF.

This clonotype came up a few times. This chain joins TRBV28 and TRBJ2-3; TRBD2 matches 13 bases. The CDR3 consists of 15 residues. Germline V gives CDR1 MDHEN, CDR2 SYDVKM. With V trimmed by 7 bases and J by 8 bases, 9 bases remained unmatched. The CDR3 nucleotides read TGTGCCAGCATAGGGACTAGCGGGACCCGAGGTACGCAGTATTTT. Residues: CASIGTSGTRGTQYF.

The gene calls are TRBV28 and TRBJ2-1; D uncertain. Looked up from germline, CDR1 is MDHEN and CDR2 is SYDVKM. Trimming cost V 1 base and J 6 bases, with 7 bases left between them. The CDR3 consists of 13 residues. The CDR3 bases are TGTGCCAGCAGTTTATTCTGGACCAATGAGCAGTTCTTC. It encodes CASSLFWTNEQFF.